The source of this TCR beta chain is a study of cytomegalovirus exposure and HLA in healthy donors. PCR was performed using 60 Vbeta and 13 Jbeta primers. Libraries were prepared by immunoSEQ multiplex PCR; TCRdb keeps only in-frame clonotypes and omits some of them. The sample lists fewer than 250,000 clones, about four fifths occurring once. CDR3 length: 15 residues. V was clipped by 0 bases and J by 1 base, with 7 bases between them. Germline V gene data show CDR1 as SGHRS and CDR2 as YFSETQ. The chain employs TRBV5-1 and TRBJ2-2; D is unclear. The specimen sequenced was PBMCs. This sequence was found in a man aged 35-49 years in good health and CMV-seropositive. CDR3 loop: CASSLGHQNTGELFF. Here the CDR3 DNA reads TGCGCCAGCAGCTTGGGACATCAGAACACCGGGGAGCTGTTTTTT.